The rows below give T cell receptor beta chains drawn from one sample of a study of CD8 T cells in ankylosing spondylitis. TCRdb independently ran MiXCR on the 5' RACE reads; one entry per CDR3 protein. The data hold hundreds of thousands of distinct CDR3 sequences, with 25% to 30% observed a single time. Sequenced material: blood, either unsorted or a sorted T cell fraction (not recorded which). The receptors come from a male donor with ankylosing spondylitis. Both conserved end residues are part of each CDR3. The D gene is left open where the match is weak. Where a row states a size, it is once, few, many or the class of an expanded clone; other rows omit it.

J	D	V	size	CDR3	DNA
TRBJ2-5	NA	TRBV7-9	NA	CASSRMGLLQETQYF	TGTGCCAGCAGCCGGATGGGACTGCTCCAAGAGACCCAGTACTTC
TRBJ2-2	TRBD2	TRBV2	NA	CASSGIAGVAGELFF	TGTGCCAGCAGTGGGATAGCGGGAGTCGCCGGGGAGCTGTTTTTT
TRBJ2-1	TRBD2	TRBV24-1	NA	CATSDTSGYNEQFF	TGTGCCACCAGTGATACTAGCGGTTACAATGAGCAGTTCTTC
TRBJ2-7	NA	TRBV12-3/TRBV12-4	few	CASSLAPGYSYEQYF	TGTGCCAGCAGTTTAGCGCCGGGGTACTCCTACGAGCAGTACTTC
TRBJ1-5	NA	TRBV29-1	NA	CSVGAGHSNQPQHF	TGCAGCGTTGGGGCGGGCCATAGCAATCAGCCCCAGCATTTT
TRBJ2-5	TRBD2	TRBV6-2/TRBV6-3	NA	CASSYSGLAGADVKETQYF	TGTGCCAGCAGTTACTCGGGACTAGCGGGGGCCGATGTAAAAGAGACCCAGTACTTC
TRBJ2-7	NA	TRBV12-3/TRBV12-4	NA	CASRSRRRGPLYEQYF	TGTGCCAGCAGGTCAAGGCGGCGGGGCCCACTCTACGAGCAGTACTTC
TRBJ1-3	NA	TRBV20-1	NA	CSARTTGGNTIYF	TGCAGTGCTAGAACGACCGGTGGAAACACCATATATTTT
TRBJ2-7	NA	TRBV5-1	few	CASSLLVGEQYF	TGCGCCAGCAGTTTACTAGTGGGCGAGCAGTACTTC
TRBJ2-5	NA	TRBV20-1	few	CSARDHRLDREQETQYF	TGCAGTGCTAGAGACCATAGACTGGACAGAGAACAAGAGACCCAGTACTTC
TRBJ2-2	TRBD2	TRBV12-3/TRBV12-4	many	CASRGLAETGELFF	TGTGCCAGCAGGGGACTAGCGGAAACCGGGGAGCTGTTTTTT
TRBJ2-1	NA	TRBV30	NA	CAWASVDEQFF	TGTGCCTGGGCCTCTGTGGATGAGCAGTTCTTC
TRBJ2-4	NA	TRBV7-2	NA	CASSLAVTTNIQYF	TGTGCCAGCAGCTTAGCCGTGACTACTAACATTCAGTACTTC
TRBJ1-1	NA	TRBV11-2	NA	CASSLERGALEAFF	TGTGCCAGCAGCTTAGAGCGGGGGGCCTTGGAAGCTTTCTTT
TRBJ2-2	NA	TRBV5-1	few	CASSLPLVNTGELFF	TGCGCCAGCAGCTTGCCGTTGGTTAACACCGGGGAGCTGTTTTTT
TRBJ1-2	NA	TRBV5-1	NA	CASSPVEVSYGYTF	TGCGCCAGCAGCCCGGTGGAGGTGAGCTATGGCTACACCTTC
TRBJ1-2	TRBD1	TRBV15	NA	CATSRVDGGQGFYGYTF	TGTGCCACCAGCAGAGTCGACGGGGGACAGGGCTTCTATGGCTACACCTTC
TRBJ1-3	NA	TRBV5-1	few	CASSLGVTIGNTIYF	TGCGCCAGCAGCTTGGGGGTCACGATTGGAAACACCATATATTTT
TRBJ2-6	NA	TRBV12-3/TRBV12-4	many	CASSYSGANVLTF	TGTGCCAGCAGTTACTCTGGGGCCAACGTCCTGACTTTC
TRBJ1-6	NA	TRBV6-5	few	CASSFGLRDGGGPLHF	TGTGCCAGCAGTTTCGGGCTGAGGGACGGGGGAGGACCCCTCCACTTT
TRBJ2-1	NA	TRBV20-1	few	CSALDRLKNEQFF	TGCAGTGCTCTTGACCGGTTAAAGAATGAGCAGTTCTTC
TRBJ2-1	TRBD2	TRBV20-1	NA	CSASPTSGRFYNEQFF	TGCAGTGCTAGCCCGACTAGCGGGCGGTTCTACAATGAGCAGTTCTTC
TRBJ2-2	TRBD2	TRBV7-2	NA	CASSLGVAGYTGELFF	TGTGCCAGCAGCTTAGGGGTAGCGGGATACACCGGGGAGCTGTTTTTT
TRBJ1-1	NA	TRBV29-1	few	CSVEVESLENTEAFF	TGCAGCGTTGAAGTTGAGTCCCTGGAAAACACTGAAGCTTTCTTT
TRBJ2-3	NA	TRBV7-9	NA	CASSPHGDGTQYF	TGTGCCAGCAGCCCCCATGGGGACGGTACGCAGTATTTT
TRBJ2-3	NA	TRBV9	NA	CASSVGGGRDTQYF	TGTGCCAGCAGCGTCGGGGGAGGTAGAGATACGCAGTATTTT
TRBJ1-5	NA	TRBV6-1	few	CASKGGRASNQPQHF	TGTGCCAGCAAGGGCGGGAGAGCTAGCAATCAGCCCCAGCATTTT
TRBJ2-1	TRBD2	TRBV7-8	NA	CASSFSGTSEFNEQFF	TGTGCCAGCAGCTTCTCCGGGACTAGTGAGTTCAATGAGCAGTTCTTC
TRBJ2-3	TRBD2	TRBV19	NA	CASSISAGGLTDTQYF	TGTGCCAGTAGTATTTCAGCGGGAGGACTGACAGATACGCAGTATTTT
TRBJ2-3	TRBD2	TRBV5-1	few	CASSLAGGEADTQYF	TGCGCCAGCAGCTTGGCGGGAGGTGAGGCAGATACGCAGTATTTT
TRBJ1-2	NA	TRBV5-8	few	CASSFNRDGGYTF	TGTGCCAGCAGCTTCAATAGGGATGGTGGCTACACCTTC
TRBJ2-1	NA	TRBV20-1	NA	CSGSGSYNEQFF	TGCAGCGGGAGTGGCTCCTACAATGAGCAGTTCTTC
TRBJ2-7	NA	TRBV27	NA	CASRNTGGSYEQYF	TGTGCCAGCAGAAATACAGGAGGCTCCTACGAGCAGTACTTC
TRBJ2-3	TRBD2	TRBV12-3/TRBV12-4	few	CASRRAGGDTQYF	TGTGCCAGCAGACGGGCGGGGGGGGATACGCAGTATTTT
TRBJ2-1	TRBD2	TRBV5-1	NA	CASSLGLAGVFGMNNEQFF	TGCGCCAGCAGCTTGGGATTAGCGGGAGTATTTGGAATGAACAATGAGCAGTTCTTC
TRBJ2-5	NA	TRBV28	few	CASSSPTRSYQETQYF	TGTGCCAGCAGTTCCCCTACTAGATCGTACCAAGAGACCCAGTACTTC
TRBJ2-5	NA	TRBV5-1	few	CASSPGFGTQYF	TGCGCCAGCAGTCCAGGGTTTGGGACCCAGTACTTC
TRBJ1-2	NA	TRBV29-1	few	CSAPRGLGVGYGYTF	TGCAGCGCCCCTCGCGGTCTGGGAGTTGGCTATGGCTACACCTTC
TRBJ2-1	TRBD1	TRBV2	many	CASKVDRANEQFF	TGTGCCAGCAAGGTGGACAGGGCCAATGAGCAGTTCTTC
TRBJ1-1	TRBD1	TRBV27	few	CASSRDRPTNTEAFF	TGTGCCAGCAGCCGGGACAGGCCGACGAACACTGAAGCTTTCTTT
TRBJ1-1	NA	TRBV4-1	NA	CASSQELGRNAEAFF	TGCGCCAGCAGCCAAGAATTAGGGAGGAACGCTGAAGCTTTCTTT
TRBJ2-5	TRBD2	TRBV5-1	NA	CASSGEGLAEETQYF	TGCGCCAGCAGCGGGGAGGGACTAGCGGAAGAGACCCAGTACTTC
TRBJ1-5	TRBD1	TRBV7-6	NA	CASSRSTGGNQPQHF	TGTGCCAGCAGCAGATCAACAGGGGGCAATCAGCCCCAGCATTTT
TRBJ1-3	TRBD1	TRBV12-5	NA	CASGAGQPTSGNTIYF	TGTGCTAGTGGGGCGGGACAGCCGACCTCTGGAAACACCATATATTTT
TRBJ1-2	NA	TRBV5-6	few	CASSLGLYSNYGYTF	TGTGCCAGCAGCCTCGGACTATACTCTAACTATGGCTACACCTTC
TRBJ1-1	NA	TRBV11-2	NA	CASSLSQHGNTEAFF	TGTGCCAGCAGCTTATCCCAGCACGGGAACACTGAAGCTTTCTTT
TRBJ2-6	NA	TRBV24-1	few	CATSDQGKSSGANVLTF	TGTGCCACCAGTGACCAGGGGAAGAGCTCTGGGGCCAACGTCCTGACTTTC
TRBJ2-5	NA	TRBV18	NA	CASSPDREGQETQYF	TGTGCCAGCTCACCCGACAGAGAGGGGCAAGAGACCCAGTACTTC
TRBJ1-2	TRBD1	TRBV18	few	CASSPVQGFDYGYTF	TGTGCCAGCTCACCAGTACAGGGGTTCGACTATGGCTACACCTTC